The source of this T cell receptor (beta chain) is a study of early T cells in non-severe SARS-CoV-2 infection. Study-level findings and limits: Matching with VDJdb favored anti-spike CD8 responses (missing private and CD4 specificities).

TCRdb used MiXCR to reprocess the 5' RACE reads, holding one entry per CDR3 protein. The sample records almost 85,000 distinct CDR3 sequences, 9% to 13% being singletons. CDR1 and CDR2 (germline): MDHEN, SYDVKM. V shed 5 bases, J shed 8 bases, and the junction held 8 bases outside the gene matches. The CDR3 loop spans 14 amino acids. Notes on this clonotype: The target antigen is unknown.

The TCR was taken from an adult who was a healthcare worker with PCR-confirmed SARS-CoV-2 infection or an uninfected control (not recorded which). The rearrangement joins TRBV28 to TRBJ2-4; 8 bases match TRBD2. Sequencing input: whole blood. This chain's CDR3 is CASSQQGAGDIQYF. The DNA for the CDR3 is TGTGCCAGCAGTCAGCAGGGAGCGGGGGACATTCAGTACTTC.